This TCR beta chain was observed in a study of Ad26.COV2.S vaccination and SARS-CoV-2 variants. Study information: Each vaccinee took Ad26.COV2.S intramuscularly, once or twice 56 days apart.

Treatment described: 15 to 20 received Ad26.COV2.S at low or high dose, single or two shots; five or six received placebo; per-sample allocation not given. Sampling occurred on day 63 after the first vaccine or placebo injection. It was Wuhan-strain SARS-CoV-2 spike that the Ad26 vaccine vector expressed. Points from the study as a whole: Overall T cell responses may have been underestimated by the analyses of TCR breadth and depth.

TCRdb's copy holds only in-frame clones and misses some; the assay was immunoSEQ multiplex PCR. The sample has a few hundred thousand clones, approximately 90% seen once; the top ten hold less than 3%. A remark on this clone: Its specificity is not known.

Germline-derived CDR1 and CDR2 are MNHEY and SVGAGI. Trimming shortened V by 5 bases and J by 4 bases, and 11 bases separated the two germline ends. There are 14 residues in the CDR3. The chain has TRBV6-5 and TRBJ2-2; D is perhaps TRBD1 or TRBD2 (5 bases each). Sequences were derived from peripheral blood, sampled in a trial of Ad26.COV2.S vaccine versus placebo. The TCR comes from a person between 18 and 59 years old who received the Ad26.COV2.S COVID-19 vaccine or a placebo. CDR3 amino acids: CASSKWDGTGELFF. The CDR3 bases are TGTGCCAGCAGTAAATGGGACGGCACCGGGGAGCTGTTTTTT.